This T cell receptor beta chain was documented in a study of T-cell reconstitution after alpha-beta-depleted transplantation in children. The V and J ends lost 0 bases and 5 bases respectively, with 16 bases between them. Germline CDR1 reads LGHNA; CDR2 reads YNFKEQ. CDR3 length: 16 amino acids. Study outcomes and limitations: Roughly two months post-transplant, alpha-beta T cells reportedly originated from several hundred graft clones that had expanded. One year after transplant, T-cell counts and diversity came mostly from newly produced T cells. From surviving recipient T cells and thymic progenitors came the high day-60 TCRbeta diversity observed in some patients.

A library of TCRbeta sequences, prepared with unique molecular identifiers, was generated. TCRdb fed the PCR reads into MiXCR, producing one record per CDR3 protein. The table includes some 200,000 distinct CDR3 sequences, 5.5% to 7% detected once. This clonotype is labeled as medium-sized. Its antigen is currently unknown. This chain uses TRBV4-2 with TRBJ2-5, with D perhaps TRBD2 (5 bases). The sequences come from PBMCs, collected before TCRalphabeta/CD19-depleted stem cell transplant. The sequence derives from a girl under three years old with combined immunodeficiency, due to receive a stem cell transplant. CDR3 coding DNA: TGTGCCAGCAGCCAAGATCAGCCCAGATCGGGGGAGACCCAGTACTTC. Encoded protein: CASSQDQPRSGETQYF.